Below, 12 T cell receptor beta chains from the same sample are listed, as sequenced in a study of T cells in Graves' hyperthyroidism and ophthalmopathy. Regions amplified from RNA transcripts were the TCR beta CDR3 regions. With the HTBI primer set, the TCR CDR3 went through a first round of RT-PCR. TCRdb reanalysed the multiplex PCR reads using MiXCR and keeps one entry per CDR3 protein. This sample yields about 200,000 distinct CDR3 sequences, of which 18% are seen a single time; over 35% belongs to the top ten. The sample was blood. The receptors were sampled from a man in his forties with Graves' hyperthyroidism.

This clonotype turned up a few times. The chain combines TRBV9 with TRBJ1-2; 10 nucleotides match TRBD1. V shed 4 bases, J shed 2 bases, and the junction held 8 bases outside the gene matches. Germline CDR1 reads SGDLS; CDR2 reads YYNGEE. The CDR3 runs 16 residues. The CDR3 nucleotides are TGTGCCAGCAGCTTAACCGGGACAGGGGCGAACTATGGCTACACCTTC. It encodes CASSLTGTGANYGYTF.

The table lists this clonotype with many counts. The rearrangement uses TRBV29-1 and TRBJ2-5; D perhaps matches TRBD1 (6 bases). This CDR3 has 14 residues. V gave up 7 bases and J gave up 5 bases, with 20 bases separating them. Looked up from germline, CDR1 is SQVTM and CDR2 is ANQGSEA. The CDR3 is CSGTTGFSWETQYF. The CDR3 coding sequence is TGCAGCGGAACAACAGGGTTTTCATGGGAGACCCAGTACTTC.

The chain combines TRBV20-1 with TRBJ2-2; D remains ambiguous. Germline lookup yields CDR1 DFQATT and CDR2 SNEGSKA (reference sequence). The CDR3 covers 15 residues. Trimming stripped 2 bases from V and 6 bases from J, with 16 bases between. The CDR3 DNA sequence: TGCAGTGCTAGACTTACCGGACGACTTTCCGGGGAGCTGTTTTTT. It codes for CSARLTGRLSGELFF.

This clonotype was counted ten times or more. The rearrangement links TRBV6-2 or TRBV6-3 to TRBJ2-1, with 9 bases matching TRBD2. V shed 2 bases, J shed 4 bases, and the junction held 6 bases outside the gene matches. Germline V gene data show CDR1 as MNHEY and CDR2 as SVGEGT. The CDR3 length is 16 residues. CDR3 bases: TGTGCCAGCAGTTACGGTGGTAGCGGGGGTTACAATGAGCAGTTCTTC. Its translation: CASSYGGSGGYNEQFF.

At least ten counts were recorded for this clonotype. The rearrangement joins TRBV18 to TRBJ1-1; no reliable D call. The CDR3 totals 14 residues. Trimming left V 1 base short and J 0 bases short, with 6 bases between. Germline CDR1 is KGHSH and CDR2 is LQKENI. The chain's CDR3 is CASSPLSMNTEAFF. The CDR3 DNA reads TGTGCCAGCTCACCACTCAGTATGAACACTGAAGCTTTCTTT. The full variable domain, completed using reference TRBV18 and TRBJ1-1, is NAGVMQNPRHLVRRRGQEARLRCSPMKGHSHVYWYRQLPEEGLKFMVYLQKENIIDESGMPKERFSAEFPKEGPSILRIQQVVRGDSAAYFCASSPLSMNTEAFFGQGTRLTVV.

J is TRBJ2-1 and V is TRBV10-3; 11 bases are a match to TRBD1. The CDR3 covers 15 residues. Germline-derived CDR1 and CDR2 are ENHRY and SYGVKD. Losses at the gene ends were 0 bases for V and 8 bases for J; bases not matched to a gene: 3. DNA for the CDR3: TGTGCCATCAGTGAGTCGGACAGGGGGCGACATGAGCAGTTCTTC. Protein product: CAISESDRGRHEQFF.

This clonotype has ten or more counts. V is TRBV12-3 or TRBV12-4 and J is TRBJ2-3, with D possibly being TRBD1 (5 bases). V was pared by 1 base and J by 0 bases, with 11 bases between. The CDR3 sequence is 16 residues long. The DNA of the CDR3 is TGTGCCAGCAGTTTAGGGGGCTGGGTAAGCACAGATACGCAGTATTTT. Protein product: CASSLGGWVSTDTQYF.

This rearrangement joins TRBV10-3 to TRBJ2-1, with TRBD1 identical over 7 bases. Germline V gene sequence: CDR1 ENHRY, CDR2 SYGVKD. The CDR3 totals 12 residues. V was clipped by 11 bases and J by 2 bases; unmatched bases: 3. The CDR3: CAVGTAYNEQFF. The CDR3 DNA is TGTGCCGTCGGGACAGCCTACAATGAGCAGTTCTTC.

This clonotype was seen a few times. The chain uses TRBV19 and TRBJ2-2, with 8 bases matching TRBD2. After removal of 0 bases from V and 5 bases from J, the junction contained 8 bases not matched to a gene. The CDR3 has 17 amino acids. Germline loops: CDR1 LNHDA, CDR2 SQIVND (reference sequence). The CDR3 DNA follows: TGTGCCAGTAGTATAGACCTCCGGACTAGCAGTACCGGGGAGCTGTTTTTT. This gives the protein CASSIDLRTSSTGELFF.

This clonotype turned up a few times. The V call is TRBV18, the J call TRBJ1-2, with D possibly being TRBD1 (5 bases). CDR1 and CDR2 (germline): KGHSH, LQKENI. Trimming took 2 bases from V and 4 from J, leaving 11 bases between them. This CDR3 has 14 residues. In nucleotides, the CDR3 is TGTGCCAGCTCACCAGAGGGGCATAGCTATGGCTACACCTTC. Translating it yields CASSPEGHSYGYTF. The whole variable domain, remainder taken from reference TRBV18 and TRBJ1-2, is NAGVMQNPRHLVRRRGQEARLRCSPMKGHSHVYWYRQLPEEGLKFMVYLQKENIIDESGMPKERFSAEFPKEGPSILRIQQVVRGDSAAYFCASSPEGHSYGYTFGSGTRLTVV.

The genes are TRBV19 and TRBJ2-5; TRBD1 agrees at 12 bases. Trimming took 6 bases from V and 4 from J; bases not matched to a gene: 6. The CDR3 loop spans 15 amino acids. In germline, CDR1 is LNHDA, CDR2 SQIVND (reference sequence). The CDR3 reads CASRSRDRGRETQYF. CDR3 DNA: TGTGCCAGTAGATCCCGGGACAGGGGGCGAGAGACCCAGTACTTC.

Ten or more counts support this clonotype. This chain connects TRBV28 to TRBJ2-7, with 11 bases identical to TRBD2. V shed 4 bases, J shed 3 bases, and the junction held 5 bases outside the gene matches. Germline assignment: CDR1 MDHEN and CDR2 SYDVKM. CDR3 length: 15 residues. The DNA for the CDR3 is TGTGCCAGCAGTTCAACGGGACTAGCGGACTACGAGCAGTACTTC. This translates into CASSSTGLADYEQYF. Based on the CDR3 plus reference TRBV28 and TRBJ2-7, the full variable domain is DVKVTQSSRYLVKRTGEKVFLECVQDMDHENMFWYRQDPGLGLRLIYFSYDVKMKEKGDIPEGYSVSREKKERFSLILESASTNQTSMYLCASSSTGLADYEQYFGPGTRLTVT.